This TCR beta chain originates from a study of T cell changes during pregnancy in multiple sclerosis. From germline, CDR1 is SGHRS and CDR2 YFSETQ. V was clipped by 4 bases and J by 4 bases, with 16 bases between them. The CDR3 length is 15 residues. Profiled with immunoSEQ multiplex PCR; TCRdb holds only in-frame clones, not every one. This sample has nearly 60,000 clones; more than 80% occur once, and the top ten carry roughly 0.48%. The rearrangement joins TRBV5-1 to TRBJ2-3; the D gene is possibly TRBD2 (6 bases). The sample was CD4+ T cells from peripheral blood mononuclear cells, taken after pregnancy. The clonotype comes from a female donor in good health, enrolled as a control in a pregnancy study. CDR3 residues: CASSATGSLPDTQYF. CDR3 in DNA: TGCGCCAGCAGCGCTACCGGGAGCCTACCAGATACGCAGTATTTT. The full variable domain, in which reference TRBV5-1 and TRBJ2-3 provide the parts outside the CDR3, is KAGVTQTPRYLIKTRGQQVTLSCSPISGHRSVSWYQQTPGQGLQFLFEYFSETQRNKGNFPGRFSGRQFSNSRSEMNVSTLELGDSALYLCASSATGSLPDTQYFGPGTRLTVL.